The 19 T cell receptor beta chains below were found in one sample sequenced in a study of a mutant IDH1 vaccine in newly diagnosed glioma. Sequencing used immunoSEQ multiplex PCR; TCRdb keeps in-frame clones, though not all of them. The sample comprises 35,000 to 55,000 clones, 65% to 85% of which are singletons, and around 2.5% rests with the top ten. These receptors lack a known antigen. Time point specified: week 23, last vaccination. Doses comprised 300 ug of mutant IDH1 20-mer peptide each, plus topical imiquimod. Sequenced material: PBMCs, taken from a glioma patient whose treatment included an IDH1 peptide vaccine. The receptor source for this set is a woman in her late teens or twenties with glioma. Some clones in this sample may be carry-over from other donors' samples.

The gene calls are TRBV29-1 and TRBJ2-3; 11 bases agree with TRBD2. The CDR3 runs 18 residues. Germline V gene sequence: CDR1 SQVTM, CDR2 ANQGSEA. V was clipped by 3 bases and J by 0 bases; unmatched bases: 11. The CDR3 DNA reads TGCAGCGTTGAGAGGGTGCCGGGGACTAGCGGTAGCACAGATACGCAGTATTTT. Translating it yields CSVERVPGTSGSTDTQYF.

This clone turned up a few times. The V gene is TRBV6-5, the J gene TRBJ1-1, with D possibly matching TRBD1 (5 bases). V was clipped by 4 bases and J by 0 bases, with 12 bases between them. Per germline, CDR1 MNHEY and CDR2 SVGAGI. This CDR3 comprises 15 residues. CDR3 DNA: TGTGCCAGCAGTTCCCCGGGACGGATGAACACTGAAGCTTTCTTT. Translating gives CASSSPGRMNTEAFF.

This clone was counted a few times. V usage is TRBV6-4 and J usage is TRBJ1-2, with 7 bases matching TRBD1. CDR1 is MRHNA and CDR2 is SNTAGT in the germline V gene. The CDR3 covers 14 residues. J was trimmed by 7 bases and V by 6 bases; bases with no gene match: 11. The CDR3 DNA reads TGTGCCAGCAGAGCCCAGACAGGGAGCGGTGGCTACACCTTC. It specifies CASRAQTGSGGYTF.

This clone was picked up one time. CDR3 DNA sequence: TGTGCCAGCAGTTACTCGGGGGGGGAGCTGTTTTTT. Amino acid sequence: CASSYSGGELFF. V gene TRBV6-6 combines with J gene TRBJ2-2; D is ambiguous. Trimming removed 0 bases from V and 8 bases from J, with 4 bases in between. The CDR3 is 12 amino acids. CDR1 is MNHNY and CDR2 is SVGAGI in the germline V gene (reference sequence).

The chain joins TRBV6-4 to TRBJ2-6; D remains ambiguous. V lost 3 bases and J lost 2, with 5 bases in between. The CDR3 totals 14 residues. Germline values: CDR1 MRHNA, CDR2 SNTAGT. CDR3 protein: CASSEDPGANVLTF. The DNA for the CDR3 is TGTGCCAGCAGTGAAGACCCTGGGGCCAACGTCCTGACTTTC.

The V and J genes are TRBV19 and TRBJ1-5; the match to TRBD1 covers 7 bases. V trimming: 8 bases; J trimming: 6 bases; junction bases outside the gene matches: 10. The CDR3 has 14 residues. CDR1 is LNHDA, CDR2 SQIVND, per germline (reference sequence). DNA for the CDR3: TGTGCCAGTCGACAGGGATTGAGGGGTCAGCCCCAGCATTTT. Translation: CASRQGLRGQPQHF.

In DNA form, the CDR3 reads TGTGCCAGCAGTAAGGAAGCGGGAGGCTACGAGCAGTACTTC. Its translation is CASSKEAGGYEQYF. The chain carries TRBV27 and TRBJ2-7, with 9 bases that match TRBD2. This CDR3 spans 14 amino acids. J was trimmed by 3 bases and V by 5 bases; bases with no gene match: 5. CDR1 and CDR2 from the germline V gene are MNHEY and SMNVEV (reference sequence).

The V call is TRBV4-1, the J call TRBJ1-2, with D perhaps matching TRBD1 (6 bases). V was cut by 2 bases and J by 2 bases, with 9 bases left in between. The CDR3 length is 14 residues. Germline V gene lookup returns CDR1 MGHRA and CDR2 YSYEKL. The CDR3 is CASSQPTGNYGYTF. The DNA of the CDR3 is TGCGCCAGCAGCCAACCGACAGGCAACTATGGCTACACCTTC.

V gene TRBV6-5 combines with J gene TRBJ2-7; the D gene is possibly TRBD1 (6 bases). CDR1 and CDR2 (germline): MNHEY, SVGAGI. Trimming pared 6 bases from V and 0 bases from J, leaving 9 bases between. This CDR3 is built from 13 residues. The CDR3 DNA reads TGTGCCAGCAGGAGACAGGACTCCTACGAGCAGTACTTC. Translation: CASRRQDSYEQYF.

This rearrangement joins TRBV19 to TRBJ1-2; D ambiguous. Germline V gene data show CDR1 as LNHDA and CDR2 as SQIVND (reference sequence). Trimming took 7 bases from V and 1 from J, leaving 10 bases between them. This CDR3 is 13 amino acids long. CDR3: CASTGGFNYGYTF. Here the CDR3 DNA reads TGTGCCAGTACCGGCGGGTTTAACTATGGCTACACCTTC.

The V gene is TRBV9, the J gene TRBJ2-2; 12 nucleotides agree with TRBD2. CDR3 size: 19 residues. Germline V lookup: CDR1 SGDLS, CDR2 YYNGEE. The ends lost 0 bases at V and 0 bases at J; junction bases unmatched: 6. Here the CDR3 reads CASSVGIGLAGPNTGELFF. CDR3 bases: TGTGCCAGCAGCGTAGGAATCGGACTAGCGGGACCGAACACCGGGGAGCTGTTTTTT.

The V gene is TRBV9, the J gene TRBJ1-2, with unresolved D. The V end lost 3 bases, the J end lost 7 bases, and 4 bases lay between the germline ends. CDR3 size: 10 residues. Germline CDR1 and CDR2: SGDLS and YYNGEE. CDR3 sequence: CASSGAGYTF. For the CDR3, the DNA is TGTGCCAGCAGCGGGGCTGGCTACACCTTC.

The chain links TRBV4-2 to TRBJ2-3; 11 bases are a match to TRBD2. This CDR3 spans 19 amino acids. Trimming took 4 bases from V and 0 from J; bases not matched to a gene: 12. Germline CDR1 reads LGHNA; CDR2 reads YNFKEQ. The CDR3 protein is CASSRILAGVPSSTDTQYF. In DNA, the CDR3 is TGTGCCAGCAGCCGGATACTAGCGGGGGTCCCTTCTAGCACAGATACGCAGTATTTT.

J is TRBJ1-5 and V is TRBV27; D unclear. V was trimmed by 6 bases and J by 3 bases, leaving 9 bases between them. Per the germline V gene, CDR1 is MNHEY and CDR2 is SMNVEV (reference sequence). The CDR3 is 13 amino acids. CDR3 coding DNA: TGTGCCAGCAGCTGGAGAGACAATCAGCCCCAGCATTTT. Amino acid sequence: CASSWRDNQPQHF.

This chain connects TRBV7-6 to TRBJ1-1; D uncertain. The CDR3 length is 14 residues. Between the trimmed V and J ends, which lost 0 bases and 6 bases, there was a span of 11 bases. Germline V gene data show CDR1 as SGHVS and CDR2 as FNYEAQ. CDR3 residues: CASSLASLAAEAFF. In DNA form, the CDR3 reads TGTGCCAGCAGCTTAGCGTCCCTTGCTGCTGAAGCTTTCTTT.

The V gene is TRBV6-6, the J gene TRBJ2-7, with TRBD1 identical over 7 bases. Germline V lookup: CDR1 MNHNY, CDR2 SVGAGI (reference sequence). Losses at the gene ends were 7 bases for V and 5 bases for J; bases not matched to a gene: 2. The CDR3 is 11 residues long. For the CDR3, the DNA is TGTGCCAGCAACAGGGGCGACGAGCAGTACTTC. Translating gives CASNRGDEQYF.

The chain carries TRBV19 and TRBJ2-3; 12 nucleotides align to TRBD2. The CDR3 is 15 amino acids. The germline CDR1 and CDR2 sequences are LNHDA and SQIVND (reference sequence). V lost 1 base to trimming and J lost 7 bases; unmatched junction nucleotides: 3. CDR3 in DNA: TGTGCCAGTAGTATAGGGACTAGCGGGATGAATACGCAGTATTTT. This translates into CASSIGTSGMNTQYF.

The rearrangement uses TRBV20-1 and TRBJ2-5; D remains unclear. Germline CDR1 is DFQATT and CDR2 is SNEGSKA (reference sequence). The V gene lost 0 bases and the J gene lost 7 bases, with 6 bases spanning the gap. The CDR3 sequence is 11 residues long. DNA of the CDR3: TGCAGTGCTAGAGAGGCTCCGACCCAGTACTTC. Translating gives CSAREAPTQYF.

V is TRBV7-2 and J is TRBJ1-6; D ambiguous. The V and J ends lost 3 bases and 8 bases respectively, with 8 bases between them. The CDR3 has 13 amino acids. Germline V CDR1 and CDR2: SGHTA, FQGNSA. CDR3 loop: CASSFRRDSPLHF. The CDR3 DNA sequence: TGTGCCAGCAGCTTCCGACGGGATTCACCCCTCCACTTT.